This entry lists 3 T cell receptor beta chains sequenced from one sample in a study of beta chain features in type 1 diabetes. Antigens of these TCRs are unknown. Expressed TCRB transcripts got sequenced, as all isolated RNA was reverse transcribed. Produced via immunoSEQ multiplex PCR; TCRdb's table is partial and in-frame only. The repertoire has some 640,000 clones, more than 12% of them found once; the top ten carry 0.03% to 0.04%. Findings and caveats of the study: There was a moderate but significant shortening of TCRB CDR3s in all four CD4+ subsets of Type 1 diabetes patients.

The sample comprised naive CD4+ T cells from blood. These receptors came from a man younger than 35 with type 1 diabetes.

The rearrangement links TRBV30 to TRBJ2-1; D is ambiguous. Germline CDR1 is GTSNPN and CDR2 is SVGIG (reference sequence). There are 14 residues in the CDR3. With 3 bases removed from V and 5 bases from J, the gap between germline ends came to 14 bases. This CDR3 is CAWRGQYRDNEQFF. The CDR3 DNA is TGTGCCTGGAGAGGGCAGTATCGCGACAATGAGCAGTTCTTC.

This clone was counted only a few times. This chain connects TRBV28 to TRBJ1-3; the match to TRBD1 covers 9 bases. The CDR3 runs to 14 residues. The V segment lost 4 bases and the J segment 6 bases; nucleotides outside the gene matches: 4. CDR1 and CDR2 (germline): MDHEN, SYDVKM. The CDR3 sequence is CASSYRGPENTIYF. Written as DNA, the CDR3 is TGTGCCAGCAGTTACAGGGGGCCTGAAAACACCATATATTTT.

This clone was observed a few times. V is TRBV7-9 and J is TRBJ1-2; D is possibly TRBD1 (6 bases). The germline V and J ends were trimmed by 5 bases and 1 base, with 11 bases remaining between them. CDR3 length equals 14 residues. CDR1 and CDR2 from the germline V gene are SEHNR and FQNEAQ (reference sequence). The CDR3 DNA follows: TGTGCCAGCAGCCCGACAGGAGATAACTATGGCTACACCTTC. It codes for CASSPTGDNYGYTF. Full variable domain (rest looked up from reference TRBV7-9 and TRBJ1-2): DTGVSQNPRHKITKRGQNVTFRCDPISEHNRLYWYRQTLGQGPEFLTYFQNEAQLEKSRLLSDRFSAERPKGSFSTLEIQRTEQGDSAMYLCASSPTGDNYGYTFGSGTRLTVV.